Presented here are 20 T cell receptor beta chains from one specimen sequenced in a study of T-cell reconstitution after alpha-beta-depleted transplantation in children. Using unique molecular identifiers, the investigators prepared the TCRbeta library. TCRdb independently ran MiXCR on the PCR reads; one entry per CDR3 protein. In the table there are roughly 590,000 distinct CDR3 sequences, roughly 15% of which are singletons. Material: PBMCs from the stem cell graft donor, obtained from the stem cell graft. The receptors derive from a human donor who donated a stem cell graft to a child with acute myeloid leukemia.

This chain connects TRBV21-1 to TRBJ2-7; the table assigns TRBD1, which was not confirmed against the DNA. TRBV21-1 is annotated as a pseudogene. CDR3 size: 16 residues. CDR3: CASSEVAGTLSYEQYF. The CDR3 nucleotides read TGTGCCAGCAGCGAAGTGGCCGGGACCCTATCCTACGAGCAGTACTTC.

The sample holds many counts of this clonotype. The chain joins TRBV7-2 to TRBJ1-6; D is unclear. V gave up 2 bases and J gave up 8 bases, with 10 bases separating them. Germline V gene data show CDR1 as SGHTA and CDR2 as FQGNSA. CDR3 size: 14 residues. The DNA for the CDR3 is TGTGCCAGCAGCTTAAAGGGTGGCGATTCACCCCTCCACTTT. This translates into CASSLKGGDSPLHF.

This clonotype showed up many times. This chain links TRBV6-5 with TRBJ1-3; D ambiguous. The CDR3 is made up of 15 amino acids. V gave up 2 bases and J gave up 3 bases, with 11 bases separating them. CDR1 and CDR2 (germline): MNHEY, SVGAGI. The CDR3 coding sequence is TGTGCCAGCAGTTACCACCGCGGGGATGGAAACACCATATATTTT. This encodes CASSYHRGDGNTIYF.

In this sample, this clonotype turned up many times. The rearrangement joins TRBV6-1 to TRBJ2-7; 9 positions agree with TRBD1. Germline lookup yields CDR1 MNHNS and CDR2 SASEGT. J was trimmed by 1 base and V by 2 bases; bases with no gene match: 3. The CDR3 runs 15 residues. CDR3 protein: CASSESGTGSYEQYV. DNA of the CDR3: TGTGCCAGCAGTGAATCTGGGACAGGGTCCTACGAGCAGTACGTC.

The CDR3, as DNA: TGCGCCAGCAGTCCGGGGAGGGGTGCTGAAGCTTTCTTT. It translates to CASSPGRGAEAFF. The gene calls are TRBV5-1 and TRBJ1-1; a possible D gene is TRBD1 (5 bases). Germline assignment: CDR1 SGHRS and CDR2 YFSETQ. The V end was cut by 5 bases, the J end by 6 bases, with 14 bases between. CDR3 length equals 13 residues.

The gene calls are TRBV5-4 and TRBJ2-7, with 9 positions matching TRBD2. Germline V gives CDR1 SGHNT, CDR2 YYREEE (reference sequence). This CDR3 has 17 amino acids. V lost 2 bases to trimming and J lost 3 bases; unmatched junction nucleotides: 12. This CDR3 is CASSFPLAGMKDYEQYF. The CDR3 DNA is TGTGCCAGCAGCTTCCCCCTAGCGGGAATGAAAGACTACGAGCAGTACTTC.

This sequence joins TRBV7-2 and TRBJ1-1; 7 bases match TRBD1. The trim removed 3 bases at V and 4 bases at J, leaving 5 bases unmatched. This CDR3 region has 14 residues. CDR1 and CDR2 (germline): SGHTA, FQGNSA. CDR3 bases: TGTGCCAGCAGCTTCAAGTCAGGGGGCACTGAAGCTTTCTTT. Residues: CASSFKSGGTEAFF.

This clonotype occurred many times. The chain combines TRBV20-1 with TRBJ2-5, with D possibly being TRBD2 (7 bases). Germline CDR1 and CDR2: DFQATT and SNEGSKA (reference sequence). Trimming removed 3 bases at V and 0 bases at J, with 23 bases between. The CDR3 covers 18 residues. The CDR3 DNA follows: TGCAGTGCTAGTGGGGGGGGCGACCTACTCTCCTACCAAGAGACCCAGTACTTC. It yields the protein CSASGGGDLLSYQETQYF.

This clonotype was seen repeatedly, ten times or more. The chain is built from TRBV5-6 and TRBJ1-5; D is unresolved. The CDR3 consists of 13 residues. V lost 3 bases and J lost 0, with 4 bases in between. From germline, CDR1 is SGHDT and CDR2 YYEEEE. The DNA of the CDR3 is TGTGCCAGCAGCTCAGGTAGCAATCAGCCCCAGCATTTT. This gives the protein CASSSGSNQPQHF.

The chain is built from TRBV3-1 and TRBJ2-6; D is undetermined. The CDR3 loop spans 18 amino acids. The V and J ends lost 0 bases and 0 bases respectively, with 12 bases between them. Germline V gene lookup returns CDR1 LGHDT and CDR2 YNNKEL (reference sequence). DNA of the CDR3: TGTGCCAGCAGCCAAGATGTGCCAGCCAGCTCTGGGGCCAACGTCCTGACTTTC. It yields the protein CASSQDVPASSGANVLTF.

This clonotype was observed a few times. Here the CDR3 reads CASSSRRTTDTQYF. The CDR3 DNA follows: TGTGCCAGCAGCTCCCGACGAACCACAGATACGCAGTATTTT. The V gene is TRBV7-2, the J gene TRBJ2-3, with D uncertain. The germline CDR1 and CDR2 sequences are SGHTA and FQGNSA. Trimming took 4 bases from V and 2 from J, leaving 10 bases between them. This CDR3 has 14 residues.

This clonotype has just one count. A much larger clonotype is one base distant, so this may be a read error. The CDR3 DNA follows: TGCAGCGTTGAAGTATTGGGAAAGGCCACTGTAGCTTTCTTT. This gives the protein CSVEVLGKATVAFF. The J gene is TRBJ1-1, the V gene TRBV29-1, with D unclear. The CDR3 is made up of 14 amino acids. The V gene's germline CDR1 is SQVTM and CDR2 ANQGSEA.

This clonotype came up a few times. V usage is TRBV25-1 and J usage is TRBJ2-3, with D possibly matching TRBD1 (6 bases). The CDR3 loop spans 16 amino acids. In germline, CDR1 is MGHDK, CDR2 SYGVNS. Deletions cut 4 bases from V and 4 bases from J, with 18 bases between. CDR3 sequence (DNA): TGTGCCAGCAGTGGCGCAGGGGAGTTTTTTGCAGATACGCAGTATTTT. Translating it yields CASSGAGEFFADTQYF.

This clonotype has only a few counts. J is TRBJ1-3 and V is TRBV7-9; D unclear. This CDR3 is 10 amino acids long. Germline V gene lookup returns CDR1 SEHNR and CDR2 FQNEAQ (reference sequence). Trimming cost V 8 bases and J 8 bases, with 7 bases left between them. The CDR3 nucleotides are TGTGCCAGCGGGGAGGACACCATATATTTT. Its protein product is CASGEDTIYF.

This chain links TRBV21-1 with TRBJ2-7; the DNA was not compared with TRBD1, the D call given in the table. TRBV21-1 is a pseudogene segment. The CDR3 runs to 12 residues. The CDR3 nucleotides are TGTGCCAGCAGAGGGACAGACTACGAGCAGTACTTC. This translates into CASRGTDYEQYF.

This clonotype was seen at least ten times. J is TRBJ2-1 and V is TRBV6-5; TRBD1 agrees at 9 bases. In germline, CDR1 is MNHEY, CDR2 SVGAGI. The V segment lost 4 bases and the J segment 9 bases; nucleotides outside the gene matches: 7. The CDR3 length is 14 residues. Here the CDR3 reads CASSFRDRAFEQFF. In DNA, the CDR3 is TGTGCCAGCAGTTTCCGGGACAGGGCCTTTGAGCAGTTCTTC.

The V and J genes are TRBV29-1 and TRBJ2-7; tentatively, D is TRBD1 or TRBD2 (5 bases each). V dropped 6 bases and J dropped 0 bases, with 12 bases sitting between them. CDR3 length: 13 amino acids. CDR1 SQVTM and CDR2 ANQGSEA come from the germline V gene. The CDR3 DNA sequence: TGCAGCGTAGGGGACGGCCGCTCCTACGAGCAGTACTTC. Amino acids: CSVGDGRSYEQYF.

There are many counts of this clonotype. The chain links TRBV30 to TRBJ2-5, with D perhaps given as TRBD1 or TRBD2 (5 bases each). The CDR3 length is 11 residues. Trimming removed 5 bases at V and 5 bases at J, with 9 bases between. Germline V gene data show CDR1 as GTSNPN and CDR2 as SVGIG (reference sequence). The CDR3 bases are TGTGCCTGGGGGGGATTGGAGACCCAGTACTTC. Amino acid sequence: CAWGGLETQYF.

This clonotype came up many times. The CDR3 nucleotides read TGCAGCGTTCGGGGGACAGCTAATGAAAAACTGTTTTTT. It encodes CSVRGTANEKLFF. The chain uses TRBV29-1 and TRBJ1-4; TRBD1 agrees at 7 bases. From germline, CDR1 is SQVTM and CDR2 ANQGSEA. The junction had 3 bases not matched to a gene; V was cut back by 5 bases and J by 3 bases. This CDR3 is built from 13 residues. The full variable domain, rest sourced from reference TRBV29-1 and TRBJ1-4, is SAVISQKPSRDICQRGTSLTIQCQVDSQVTMMFWYRQQPGQSLTLIATANQGSEATYESGFVIDKFPISRPNLTFSTLTVSNMSPEDSSIYLCSVRGTANEKLFFGSGTQLSVL.

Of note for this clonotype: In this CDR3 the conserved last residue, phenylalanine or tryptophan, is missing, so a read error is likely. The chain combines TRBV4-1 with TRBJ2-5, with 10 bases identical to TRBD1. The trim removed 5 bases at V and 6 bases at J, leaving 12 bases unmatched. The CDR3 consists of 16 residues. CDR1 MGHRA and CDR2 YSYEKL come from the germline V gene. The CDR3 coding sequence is TGCGCCAGCAGCTCGCCCGTCCGGGACAGGGGAAAGACCCAGTACGTC. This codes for CASSSPVRDRGKTQYV.